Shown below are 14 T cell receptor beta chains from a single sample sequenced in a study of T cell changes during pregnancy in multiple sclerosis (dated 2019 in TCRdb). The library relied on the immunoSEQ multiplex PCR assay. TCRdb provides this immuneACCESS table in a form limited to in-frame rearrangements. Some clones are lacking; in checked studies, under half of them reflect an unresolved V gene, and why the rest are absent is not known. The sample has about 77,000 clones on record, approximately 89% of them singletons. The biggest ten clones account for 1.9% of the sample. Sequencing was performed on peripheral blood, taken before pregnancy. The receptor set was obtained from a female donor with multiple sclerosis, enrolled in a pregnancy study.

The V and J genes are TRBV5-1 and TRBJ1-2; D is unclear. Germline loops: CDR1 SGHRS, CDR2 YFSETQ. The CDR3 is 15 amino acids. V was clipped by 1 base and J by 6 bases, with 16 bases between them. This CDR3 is CASSLPDGASDGYTF. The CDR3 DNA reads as TGCGCCAGCAGCTTGCCCGACGGAGCCAGTGATGGCTACACCTTC.

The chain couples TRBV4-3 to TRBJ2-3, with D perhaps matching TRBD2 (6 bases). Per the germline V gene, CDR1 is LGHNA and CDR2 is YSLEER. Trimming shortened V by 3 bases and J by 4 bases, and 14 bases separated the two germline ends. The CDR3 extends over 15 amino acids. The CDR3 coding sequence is TGCGCCAGCAGCCACGCGGGGCTCAGCTCAGATACGCAGTATTTT. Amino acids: CASSHAGLSSDTQYF.

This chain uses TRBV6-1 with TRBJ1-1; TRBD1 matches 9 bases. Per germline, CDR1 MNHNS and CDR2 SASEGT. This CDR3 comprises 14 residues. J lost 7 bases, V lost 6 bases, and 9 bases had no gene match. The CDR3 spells CASSLGDRAFEAFF. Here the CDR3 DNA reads TGTGCCAGCAGCCTCGGGGACAGGGCATTTGAAGCTTTCTTT.

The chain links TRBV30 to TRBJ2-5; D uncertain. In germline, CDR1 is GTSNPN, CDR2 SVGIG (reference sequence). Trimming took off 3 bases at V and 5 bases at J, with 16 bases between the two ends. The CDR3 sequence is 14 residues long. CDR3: CAWRKPSALETQYF. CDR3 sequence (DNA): TGTGCCTGGAGGAAGCCGTCCGCGTTGGAGACCCAGTACTTC.

DNA for the CDR3: TGTGCCAGCAGCGGAGGCACAGGGGGGAATTATAATTCACCCCTCCACTTT. It codes for CASSGGTGGNYNSPLHF. The chain couples TRBV7-9 to TRBJ1-6; 8 nucleotides agree with TRBD1. Germline CDR1 is SEHNR and CDR2 is FQNEAQ (reference sequence). J was trimmed by 4 bases and V by 5 bases; bases with no gene match: 10. CDR3 length: 17 residues.

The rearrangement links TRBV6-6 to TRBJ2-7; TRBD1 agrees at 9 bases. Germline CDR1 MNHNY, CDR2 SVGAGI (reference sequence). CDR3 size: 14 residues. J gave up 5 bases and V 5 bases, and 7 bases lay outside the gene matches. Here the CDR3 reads CASSTGTGSNEQYF. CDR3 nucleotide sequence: TGTGCCAGCAGTACCGGGACAGGGTCCAACGAGCAGTACTTC.

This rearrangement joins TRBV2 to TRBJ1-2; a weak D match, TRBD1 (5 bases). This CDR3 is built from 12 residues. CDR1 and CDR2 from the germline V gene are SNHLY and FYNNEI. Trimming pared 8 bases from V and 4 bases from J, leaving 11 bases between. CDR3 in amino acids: CASGGGSYGYTF. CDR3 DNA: TGTGCCAGCGGGGGGGGGTCCTATGGCTACACCTTC.

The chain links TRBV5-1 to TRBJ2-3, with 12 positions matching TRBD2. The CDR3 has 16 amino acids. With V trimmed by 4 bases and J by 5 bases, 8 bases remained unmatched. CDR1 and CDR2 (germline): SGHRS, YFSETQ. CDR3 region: CASSTTSGGLKDTQYF. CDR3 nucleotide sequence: TGCGCCAGCAGCACTACTAGCGGGGGGCTAAAAGATACGCAGTATTTT. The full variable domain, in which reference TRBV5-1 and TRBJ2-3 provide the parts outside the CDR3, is KAGVTQTPRYLIKTRGQQVTLSCSPISGHRSVSWYQQTPGQGLQFLFEYFSETQRNKGNFPGRFSGRQFSNSRSEMNVSTLELGDSALYLCASSTTSGGLKDTQYFGPGTRLTVL.

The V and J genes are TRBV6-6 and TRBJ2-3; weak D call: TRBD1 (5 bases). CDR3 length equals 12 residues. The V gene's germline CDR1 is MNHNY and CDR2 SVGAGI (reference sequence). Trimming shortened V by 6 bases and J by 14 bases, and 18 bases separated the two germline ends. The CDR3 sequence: CASRQVVSRLYF. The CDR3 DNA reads TGTGCCAGCAGACAGGTTGTTAGTCGATTGTATTTT.

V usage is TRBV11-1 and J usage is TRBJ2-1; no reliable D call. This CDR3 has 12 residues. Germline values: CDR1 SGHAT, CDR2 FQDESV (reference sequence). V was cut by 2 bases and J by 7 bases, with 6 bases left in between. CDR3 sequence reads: CASSLYWNEQFF. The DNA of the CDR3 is TGTGCCAGCAGCTTATACTGGAATGAGCAGTTCTTC.

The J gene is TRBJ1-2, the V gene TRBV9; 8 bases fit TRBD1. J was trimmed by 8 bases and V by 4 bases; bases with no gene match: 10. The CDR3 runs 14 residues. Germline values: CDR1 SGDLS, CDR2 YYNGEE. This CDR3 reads CASSTPQGARGYTF. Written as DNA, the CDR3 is TGTGCCAGCAGCACCCCCCAGGGGGCTAGGGGCTACACCTTC.

CDR3 in DNA: TGTGCCAGCAGCTTAGAGGACAGGGGAAATTCACCCCTCCACTTT. It is translated as CASSLEDRGNSPLHF. The rearrangement links TRBV7-9 to TRBJ1-6; 9 nucleotides line up with TRBD1. The CDR3 covers 15 residues. Germline-derived CDR1 and CDR2 are SEHNR and FQNEAQ (reference sequence). Trimming at V came to 1 base and at J to 7 bases, leaving 2 bases not matched to a gene. The full variable domain, completed using reference TRBV7-9 and TRBJ1-6, is DTGVSQNPRHKITKRGQNVTFRCDPISEHNRLYWYRQTLGQGPEFLTYFQNEAQLEKSRLLSDRFSAERPKGSFSTLEIQRTEQGDSAMYLCASSLEDRGNSPLHFGNGTRLTVT.

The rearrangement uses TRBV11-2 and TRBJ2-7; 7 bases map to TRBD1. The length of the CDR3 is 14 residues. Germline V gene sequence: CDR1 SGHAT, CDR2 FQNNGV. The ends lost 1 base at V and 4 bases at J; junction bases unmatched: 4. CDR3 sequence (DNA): TGTGCCAGCAGCTTAGCTACAGGGGTGTACGAGCAGTACTTC. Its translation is CASSLATGVYEQYF.

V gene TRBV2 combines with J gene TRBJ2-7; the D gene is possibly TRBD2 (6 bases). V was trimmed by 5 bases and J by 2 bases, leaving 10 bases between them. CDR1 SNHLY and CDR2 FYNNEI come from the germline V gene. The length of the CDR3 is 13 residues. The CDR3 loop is CASSPGEAYEQYF. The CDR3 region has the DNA TGTGCCAGCAGTCCCGGGGAGGCCTACGAGCAGTACTTC.